These 10 T cell receptor beta chains came from one sample sequenced in a study of blood T cell repertoires in COVID-19 (dated by TCRdb to about 2020). Library creation used the immunoSEQ multiplex PCR assay. This immuneACCESS table, as held by TCRdb, lists in-frame sequences with V and J called but not all clones. Of the missing ones, under half trace to an unresolved V gene in checked studies; the others have no known cause. The sample has around 260,000 clones on record, about 89% of them singletons. Over 2% of the sample belongs to the ten largest clones. Material for sequencing was peripheral blood. These TCRs come from a woman in her fifties or sixties with acute or convalescent COVID-19.

This chain links TRBV23-1 with TRBJ1-5; 9 bases are a match to TRBD1. TRBV23-1 is an open reading frame whose function is uncertain. V trimming: 9 bases; J trimming: 3 bases; junction bases outside the gene matches: 3. This CDR3 region has 13 residues. In nucleotides, the CDR3 is TGCGCCAGGGACAGGGGTTACAATCAGCCCCAGCATTTT. Its protein product is CARDRGYNQPQHF.

The gene calls are TRBV6-2 or TRBV6-3 and TRBJ2-2, with 7 bases aligning to TRBD2. Germline V CDR1 and CDR2: MNHEY, SVGEGT. The CDR3 contains 15 residues. Trimming at V came to 2 bases and at J to 6 bases, leaving 6 bases not matched to a gene. CDR3 protein: CASSYGGSIAGELFF. The CDR3 nucleotides read TGTGCCAGCAGTTACGGCGGGAGCATCGCCGGGGAGCTGTTTTTT.

This chain connects TRBV5-5 to TRBJ2-7; 10 nucleotides agree with TRBD2. Losses at the gene ends were 1 base for V and 5 bases for J; bases not matched to a gene: 6. The germline V gene has CDR1 SGHKS and CDR2 YYEKEE (reference sequence). This CDR3 region has 15 residues. The CDR3 here is CASSLNPSGSHEQYF. Here the CDR3 DNA reads TGTGCCAGCAGCTTGAATCCTAGCGGGAGCCACGAGCAGTACTTC.

The chain links TRBV21-1 to TRBJ2-7; the DNA was not used to check the table's D call, TRBD1. TRBV21-1 is a recognized pseudogene. This CDR3 spans 18 amino acids. This CDR3 reads CASSNRDRGNLPSYEQYF. CDR3 nucleotides: TGTGCCAGCAGCAACCGGGACAGGGGAAATCTACCCTCCTACGAGCAGTACTTC.

The chain links TRBV9 to TRBJ2-5; TRBD2 is a possible D gene (6 bases). Germline V gene sequence: CDR1 SGDLS, CDR2 YYNGEE. This CDR3 contains 18 residues. Trimming shortened V by 0 bases and J by 2 bases, and 20 bases separated the two germline ends. CDR3 region: CASSVGGDGRSLQETQYF. In DNA form, the CDR3 reads TGTGCCAGCAGCGTAGGCGGGGACGGACGAAGCCTACAAGAGACCCAGTACTTC.

This rearrangement joins TRBV15 to TRBJ1-1, with no clear D. Looked up from germline, CDR1 is LNHNV and CDR2 is YYDKDF (reference sequence). V lost 0 bases and J lost 7, with 15 bases in between. The CDR3 is made up of 15 amino acids. CDR3 protein: CATSRDGTIRGEAFF. CDR3 nucleotides: TGTGCCACCAGCAGAGATGGAACCATCCGGGGTGAAGCTTTCTTT.

The V call is TRBV29-1, the J call TRBJ1-2, with D uncertain. Trimming left V 7 bases short and J 8 bases short, with 14 bases between. The CDR3 has 11 residues. In germline, CDR1 is SQVTM, CDR2 ANQGSEA. CDR3 sequence reads: CSGGSYIGYTF. CDR3 nucleotides: TGCAGCGGTGGGAGTTATATCGGCTACACCTTC.

V usage is TRBV27 and J usage is TRBJ1-2; 9 bases are a match to TRBD1. CDR1 and CDR2 (germline): MNHEY, SMNVEV (reference sequence). The junction had 8 bases not matched to a gene; V was cut back by 4 bases and J by 8 bases. This CDR3 region has 14 residues. CDR3 amino acids: CASSYSGTGYGYTF. As DNA, the CDR3 is TGTGCCAGCAGTTACTCCGGGACAGGGTACGGCTACACCTTC.

V usage is TRBV19 and J usage is TRBJ2-1, with D hard to call. This CDR3 has 12 amino acids. Germline CDR1 is LNHDA and CDR2 is SQIVND (reference sequence). The V end lost 4 bases, the J end lost 7 bases, and 8 bases lay between the germline ends. CDR3 region: CASSTRGNEQFF. In DNA form, the CDR3 reads TGTGCCAGTAGTACGCGAGGTAATGAGCAGTTCTTC.

This clone was seen once. J is TRBJ2-3 and V is TRBV24-1; weak D call: TRBD2 (5 bases). Trimming cost V 6 bases and J 4 bases, with 13 bases left between them. Germline CDR1 KGHDR, CDR2 SFDVKD. CDR3 size: 14 residues. This CDR3 reads CATSSPEDPDTQYF. The CDR3 DNA reads TGTGCCACCAGTTCCCCGGAGGATCCAGATACGCAGTATTTT.